The clone carrying this TCR beta chain occurred many times. Its antigen is unidentified. The data stem from a study of read filtering for tumor transcriptome and immune sequencing. Study results and caveats: The sorted CD138-negative fraction was a mixed bone marrow immune population, not purified T cells.

From about 400 ng of RNA, a library with molecular barcoded alpha/delta and beta/gamma adaptors was made. TCRdb redid the calling of the reads with MiXCR, one entry per CDR3 protein. This table has tens of thousands of distinct CDR3 sequences, approximately 19% appearing once. Trimming cost V 4 bases and J 0 bases, with 12 bases left between them. This CDR3 has 16 residues. The germline CDR1 and CDR2 sequences are LNHDA and SQIVND (reference sequence). This clonotype was obtained from a donor aged 40 or over with multiple myeloma. The rearrangement uses TRBV19 and TRBJ2-2, with D hard to call. Sequences were obtained from a population of CD138-negative cells sorted from bone marrow. The CDR3 is CASSKKRPSNTGELFF. The CDR3 DNA follows: TGTGCCAGTAGTAAGAAGAGGCCTTCGAACACCGGGGAGCTGTTTTTT.